The subject of this entry is one T cell receptor beta chain. The CDR3 contains 13 residues. The germline V and J ends were trimmed by 3 bases and 6 bases, with 12 bases remaining between them. CDR1 is SGDLS, CDR2 YYNGEE, per germline. The record originates from a study of monozygotic twins with cystic fibrosis. Using immunoSEQ multiplex PCR, the repertoire was profiled, and TCRdb retains in-frame clones only, with some absent. Here the sample spans about 14,000 clones, approximately 92% being singletons. J is TRBJ1-1 and V is TRBV9, with D unclear. The TCR sequence derives from a girl aged 2 to 9 with cystic fibrosis. The specimen sequenced was blood. The CDR3 coding sequence is TGTGCCAGCAGCGCAGACCCCCGGGCTGAAGCTTTCTTT. It is translated as CASSADPRAEAFF.